The 15 T cell receptor beta chains below were found in one sample sequenced in a study of early T cells in non-severe SARS-CoV-2 infection. TCRdb fed the 5' RACE reads into MiXCR, producing one record per CDR3 protein. This sample has about 77,000 distinct CDR3 sequences; around 8.7% occur once, and the top ten carry roughly 4.8%. The sample taken for sequencing was whole blood. Source of these receptors: an adult who was a healthcare worker with PCR-confirmed SARS-CoV-2 infection or an uninfected control (not recorded which).

This chain links TRBV20-1 with TRBJ2-3; D is perhaps TRBD2 (5 bases). CDR1 DFQATT and CDR2 SNEGSKA come from the germline V gene (reference sequence). This CDR3 comprises 12 residues. V was trimmed by 3 bases and J by 9 bases, leaving 13 bases between them. This chain's CDR3 is CSARGSAYTQYF. Here the CDR3 DNA reads TGCAGTGCTAGGGGTAGCGCCTACACGCAGTATTTT.

This clonotype was found many times. The CDR3 DNA follows: TGCGCCAGCAGCCCTGACAGGGGGAAGTTAATTGAGCAGTTCTTC. Translated: CASSPDRGKLIEQFF. The V call is TRBV5-1, the J call TRBJ2-1, with 9 positions matching TRBD1. The V gene end was trimmed by 4 bases and the J gene end by 9 bases; junction bases not matched to a gene: 11. The length of the CDR3 is 15 residues. CDR1 is SGHRS and CDR2 is YFSETQ in the germline V gene.

This chain uses TRBV10-3 with TRBJ2-7, with D possibly matching TRBD2 (6 bases). The CDR3 totals 12 residues. V gave up 4 bases and J gave up 5 bases, with 9 bases separating them. Germline V gene sequence: CDR1 ENHRY, CDR2 SYGVKD. Here the CDR3 DNA reads TGTGCCATCAGTGGGTCTAGCGACGAGCAGTACTTC. The encoded protein is CAISGSSDEQYF.

This clonotype was observed a few times. This chain connects TRBV28 to TRBJ2-3, with 7 bases that match TRBD1. Germline trimming cut 11 bases from V and 6 bases from J; bases unmatched to any gene: 5. The length of the CDR3 is 11 residues. CDR1 MDHEN and CDR2 SYDVKM come from the germline V gene. The CDR3 DNA sequence: TGTGCCGGGGGACAGTCGGATACGCAGTATTTT. It specifies CAGGQSDTQYF.

The chain is built from TRBV5-1 and TRBJ2-1; 9 positions agree with TRBD1. Trimming took 4 bases from V and 7 from J; bases not matched to a gene: 6. There are 14 residues in the CDR3. Looked up from germline, CDR1 is SGHRS and CDR2 is YFSETQ. The CDR3 sequence is CASSLGTGWNEQFF. For the CDR3, the DNA is TGCGCCAGCAGCCTGGGGACAGGGTGGAATGAGCAGTTCTTC.

This clonotype was counted a few times. The chain has TRBV28 and TRBJ2-7, with a possible D match to TRBD2 (6 bases). The CDR3 has 13 residues. With 7 bases removed from V and 2 bases from J, the gap between germline ends came to 12 bases. Germline V gene data show CDR1 as MDHEN and CDR2 as SYDVKM. For the CDR3, the DNA is TGTGCCAGCACACGGGGGTTCCCCTACGAGCAGTACTTC. Its translation is CASTRGFPYEQYF.

There are many counts of this clonotype. The chain links TRBV20-1 to TRBJ2-2; 9 nucleotides match TRBD2. CDR1 is DFQATT and CDR2 is SNEGSKA in the germline V gene (reference sequence). The CDR3 covers 15 residues. With V trimmed by 4 bases and J by 5 bases, 8 bases remained unmatched. The CDR3 reads CSAKFPGLATGELFF. The CDR3 DNA reads TGCAGTGCTAAATTCCCGGGACTAGCAACCGGGGAGCTGTTTTTT.

This clonotype has at least ten counts. This chain connects TRBV5-6 to TRBJ2-1; D not certain. Trimming removed 0 bases from V and 1 base from J, with 20 bases in between. Per germline, CDR1 SGHDT and CDR2 YYEEEE. The CDR3 extends over 19 amino acids. CDR3 residues: CASSLVRLTFPTSYNEQFF. The CDR3 nucleotides read TGTGCCAGCAGCTTGGTTCGCCTGACCTTTCCGACGTCCTACAATGAGCAGTTCTTC.

Ten or more counts support this clonotype. The chain couples TRBV11-2 to TRBJ2-1, with TRBD1 matching over 7 bases. Germline V gives CDR1 SGHAT, CDR2 FQNNGV. After removal of 4 bases from V and 4 bases from J, the junction contained 13 bases not matched to a gene. The CDR3 contains 17 residues. CDR3 nucleotides: TGTGCCAGCAGCTCTCCCCTCAGGGGGTCTAATTACAATGAGCAGTTCTTC. It translates to CASSSPLRGSNYNEQFF.

This clonotype occurred many times. The rearrangement uses TRBV27 and TRBJ1-2, with D possibly TRBD1 on 6 matching bases. The CDR3 is 17 residues long. The germline gives CDR1 MNHEY, CDR2 SMNVEV (reference sequence). V was clipped by 3 bases and J by 0 bases, with 17 bases between them. The CDR3 coding sequence is TGTGCCAGCAGTTTGGGAACAGGGCGGGGGGCTAACTATGGCTACACCTTC. Encoded protein: CASSLGTGRGANYGYTF.

The chain joins TRBV29-1 to TRBJ2-2, with 11 bases aligning to TRBD1. The CDR3 extends over 13 amino acids. From germline, CDR1 is SQVTM and CDR2 ANQGSEA. With V trimmed by 7 bases and J by 3 bases, 1 base remained unmatched. CDR3 loop: CSGDRGDTGELFF. CDR3 DNA sequence: TGCAGCGGGGACAGGGGGGACACCGGGGAGCTGTTTTTT.

This clonotype was observed at least ten times. The V gene is TRBV28, the J gene TRBJ1-5; no clear D gene. The CDR3 runs 14 residues. Trimming pared 4 bases from V and 0 bases from J, leaving 7 bases between. The germline V gene encodes CDR1 MDHEN and CDR2 SYDVKM. CDR3 sequence: CASSSVYSNQPQHF. CDR3 DNA sequence: TGTGCCAGCAGTTCGGTTTATAGCAATCAGCCCCAGCATTTT. Filled out from reference TRBV28 and TRBJ1-5, the complete variable domain reads DVKVTQSSRYLVKRTGEKVFLECVQDMDHENMFWYRQDPGLGLRLIYFSYDVKMKEKGDIPEGYSVSREKKERFSLILESASTNQTSMYLCASSSVYSNQPQHFGDGTRLSIL.

The CDR3 loop is CASRASGSRDTQYF. The CDR3 nucleotides are TGTGCCAGCAGAGCGAGCGGGAGTCGAGATACGCAGTATTTT. The chain couples TRBV3-1 to TRBJ2-3; 8 bases agree with TRBD2. The ends lost 6 bases at V and 5 bases at J; junction bases unmatched: 7. Germline values: CDR1 LGHDT, CDR2 YNNKEL (reference sequence). The CDR3 extends over 14 amino acids.

This clonotype was counted many times. The V call is TRBV19, the J call TRBJ2-7; D might be TRBD1 (6 bases). Deletions cut 1 base from V and 3 bases from J, with 13 bases between. Germline lookup yields CDR1 LNHDA and CDR2 SQIVND (reference sequence). The CDR3 is made up of 15 amino acids. CDR3: CASSIGGQGGYEQYF. CDR3 DNA sequence: TGTGCCAGTAGTATAGGGGGCCAAGGGGGCTACGAGCAGTACTTC.

The chain has TRBV29-1 and TRBJ2-3, with 11 bases matching TRBD2. This CDR3 region has 14 residues. Per the germline V gene, CDR1 is SQVTM and CDR2 is ANQGSEA. V gave up 5 bases and J gave up 3 bases; unmatched junction bases: 4. CDR3 bases: TGCAGCGTTCGCCCTAGCGGGAGGACAGATACGCAGTATTTT. This encodes CSVRPSGRTDTQYF.